This T cell receptor (beta chain) was identified during a study of blood T cell repertoires in COVID-19. The overall study: Sample material is recorded as cDNA or gDNA derived from T cells, B-cell-depleted T cells, or PBMCs.

Assay: immunoSEQ multiplex PCR; the TCRdb copy retains only in-frame clones and omits some. The repertoire holds more than 150,000 clones, with over 75% as singletons. The source is a man aged 45-65 years who had recovered from COVID-19. The sequenced sample was PBMCs or T cells enriched from blood (not recorded which).

CDR3 nucleotides: TGTGCCAGTAGTATTCAACCGGGGATAAGATACTACGAGCAGTACTTC. Amino acids: CASSIQPGIRYYEQYF. This chain uses TRBV19 with TRBJ2-7; weak D call: TRBD2 (5 bases). Germline-derived CDR1 and CDR2 are LNHDA and SQIVND (reference sequence). V lost 3 bases to trimming and J lost 3 bases, with 18 bases between them. The CDR3 is 16 amino acids.